A single sample gave rise to the 28 T cell receptor beta chains below, sequenced in a study of blood T cells in healthy people across ages. Through a sample-barcoded 5' primer and a J-beta primer mix, a second PCR was run for roughly 6 to 12 cycles. TCRdb called the 5' RACE reads again in MiXCR, with one record for every CDR3 protein. The profile shows some 940,000 distinct CDR3 sequences, roughly 28% of them singletons. These data also featured in a second study, about T cells of mothers and their children.

The sequenced sample was blood. The receptors were gathered from a woman aged 40 to 55 in good health.

This clonotype was found many times. The chain combines TRBV7-2 with TRBJ2-7; 8 bases fit TRBD1. Germline lookup yields CDR1 SGHTA and CDR2 FQGNSA. The CDR3 extends over 15 amino acids. Unmatched junction bases numbered 6, after V lost 2 bases and J lost 3 bases. CDR3 DNA: TGTGCCAGCAGCTTAACAGGACAGGGTAACTACGAGCAGTACTTC. Translating gives CASSLTGQGNYEQYF.

On this clonotype: A clone one base away is much larger, so this may be a read error. This chain joins TRBV27 and TRBJ2-7; 7 nucleotides agree with TRBD2. The CDR3 is made up of 16 amino acids. Germline CDR1 MNHEY, CDR2 SMNVEV (reference sequence). The CDR3 nucleotides are TGTGTCAGCAGCTTCACGGGAGGTGGAAGCTCCTACGAGCAGTACTTC. It translates to CVSSFTGGGSSYEQYF.

This chain uses TRBV28 with TRBJ1-5; 9 nucleotides align to TRBD1. This CDR3 is 14 amino acids long. V dropped 7 bases and J dropped 7; count of bases not matched to a gene: 8. Germline CDR1 reads MDHEN; CDR2 reads SYDVKM. The CDR3: CASTQGAQGQPQHF. The CDR3 coding sequence is TGTGCCAGCACACAGGGGGCGCAGGGCCAGCCCCAGCATTTT. The whole variable domain, remainder taken from reference TRBV28 and TRBJ1-5, is DVKVTQSSRYLVKRTGEKVFLECVQDMDHENMFWYRQDPGLGLRLIYFSYDVKMKEKGDIPEGYSVSREKKERFSLILESASTNQTSMYLCASTQGAQGQPQHFGDGTRLSIL.

There are many counts of this clonotype. The CDR3: CSARDRLYSGANVLTF. CDR3 sequence (DNA): TGCAGTGCTAGAGATCGGCTTTACTCTGGGGCCAACGTCCTGACTTTC. The gene calls are TRBV20-1 and TRBJ2-6; D remains ambiguous. The germline V gene has CDR1 DFQATT and CDR2 SNEGSKA (reference sequence). The CDR3 is 16 residues long. V lost 0 bases, J lost 0 bases, and 9 bases lay in between.

This clonotype was detected a few times. This chain uses TRBV7-8 with TRBJ2-1; tentatively, D is TRBD2 (5 bases). V lost 4 bases to trimming and J lost 1 base, with 26 bases between them. Germline CDR1 and CDR2: SGHVS and FQNEAQ. The CDR3 has 20 amino acids. The CDR3 sequence: CASSSLTYSTARGSYNEQFF. CDR3 DNA: TGTGCCAGCAGCTCCTTAACCTATAGCACAGCCCGGGGATCCTACAATGAGCAGTTCTTC.

Comment on this clonotype: One end of the junction varies from germline; a read error may be responsible. This chain connects TRBV7-8 to TRBJ2-7, with TRBD1 matching 10 bases. Per the germline V gene, CDR1 is SGHVS and CDR2 is FQNEAQ. The CDR3 sequence is 15 residues long. The CDR3 loop reads CASSLDRGLRDEQYF. CDR3 coding DNA: TGTGCCAGCAGTTTAGACAGGGGGCTAAGGGACGAGCAGTACTTC.

This clonotype appeared many times. The chain uses TRBV7-2 and TRBJ2-7, with 8 nucleotides matching TRBD1. The ends lost 2 bases at V and 6 bases at J; junction bases unmatched: 3. The CDR3 is 13 amino acids. CDR1 SGHTA and CDR2 FQGNSA come from the germline V gene. The CDR3 region is CASSLSGGGEQYF. The DNA for the CDR3 is TGTGCCAGCAGCTTATCAGGGGGCGGCGAGCAGTACTTC.

This clonotype was observed a handful of times. This chain joins TRBV29-1 and TRBJ2-1; 10 positions match TRBD2. This CDR3 region has 14 residues. CDR1 is SQVTM, CDR2 ANQGSEA, per germline. Unmatched junction bases numbered 6, after V lost 2 bases and J lost 8 bases. In DNA form, the CDR3 reads TGCAGCGTTGAAAAAGCGGGGGGGCTCGATGAGCAGTTCTTC. It yields the protein CSVEKAGGLDEQFF.

At least ten counts were recorded for this clonotype. This chain links TRBV7-2 with TRBJ2-7; the match to TRBD1 covers 7 bases. This CDR3 is built from 15 residues. Germline assignment: CDR1 SGHTA and CDR2 FQGNSA. After removal of 1 base from V and 0 bases from J, the junction contained 3 bases not matched to a gene. The CDR3 protein is CASSLGGGYSYEQYF. The CDR3, as DNA: TGTGCCAGCAGCTTAGGAGGGGGCTACTCCTACGAGCAGTACTTC.

In the case of this clonotype: A much larger clone lies a single base off, so this may be a read error. The chain uses TRBV20-1 and TRBJ2-7, with 8 positions matching TRBD2. CDR1 is DFQATT, CDR2 SNEGSKA, per germline (reference sequence). The CDR3 covers 16 residues. The chain's CDR3 is CSASPGGRLQSCEQYF. The CDR3 DNA reads TGCAGTGCTAGTCCGGGGGGGCGACTGCAATCCTGCGAGCAGTACTTC.

This clonotype turned up a few times. The V gene is TRBV12-3 or TRBV12-4, the J gene TRBJ2-5; D may correspond to TRBD1 or TRBD2 (6 bases each). V was trimmed by 6 bases and J by 5 bases, leaving 19 bases between them. This CDR3 has 15 amino acids. CDR3 sequence (DNA): TGTGCCAGCAGCGGACAATTGGGGGGCAGTGAGACCCAGTACTTC. Encoded protein: CASSGQLGGSETQYF.

V is TRBV6-5 and J is TRBJ1-1; D remains ambiguous. CDR3 size: 15 residues. V was shortened by 0 bases and J by 1 base, with 9 bases between the two germline ends. Germline V lookup: CDR1 MNHEY, CDR2 SVGAGI. The CDR3 region is CASSYSRAGNTEAFF. DNA for the CDR3: TGTGCCAGCAGTTACTCGCGAGCTGGGAACACTGAAGCTTTCTTT.

In this sample, this clonotype turned up many times. The chain uses TRBV4-2 and TRBJ2-5, with 9 positions matching TRBD2. V shed 0 bases and J 1 base; nucleotides not matched to a gene: 6. The CDR3 runs to 17 residues. CDR1 and CDR2 (germline): LGHNA, YNFKEQ. The CDR3 reads CASSQDSLAGFQETQYF. Here the CDR3 DNA reads TGTGCCAGCAGCCAAGATTCTCTAGCGGGGTTCCAAGAGACCCAGTACTTC.

This clonotype has more than one count but fewer than ten. The chain uses TRBV20-1 and TRBJ2-6; no clear D. Germline V gene sequence: CDR1 DFQATT, CDR2 SNEGSKA (reference sequence). V was pared by 0 bases and J by 1 base, with 4 bases between. The CDR3 spans 14 residues. The CDR3 loop reads CSARDGSGANVLTF. The CDR3 nucleotides are TGCAGTGCTAGAGATGGGTCTGGGGCCAACGTCCTGACTTTC.

This clonotype was seen at least ten times. The genes are TRBV10-3 and TRBJ2-7, with TRBD1 matching over 7 bases. This CDR3 is built from 13 residues. The junction had 2 bases not matched to a gene; V was cut back by 6 bases and J by 0 bases. CDR1 is ENHRY, CDR2 SYGVKD, per germline. In DNA form, the CDR3 reads TGTGCCATCAGCCGGGACAGCTCCTACGAGCAGTACTTC. Protein: CAISRDSSYEQYF.

J is TRBJ1-1 and V is TRBV28; a possible D gene is TRBD1 (5 bases). CDR1 and CDR2 from the germline V gene are MDHEN and SYDVKM. V lost 6 bases and J lost 1, with 15 bases in between. The CDR3 sequence is 15 residues long. Here the CDR3 DNA reads TGTGCCAGCAGCTCCACGGGACCGGCGAACACTGAAGCTTTCTTT. Its translation: CASSSTGPANTEAFF.

This clonotype was seen more than once but under ten times. V gene TRBV7-3 combines with J gene TRBJ2-1; TRBD2 aligns across 7 bases. V was pared by 5 bases and J by 11 bases, with 6 bases of the junction left unmatched. The CDR3 covers 12 residues. Germline-derived CDR1 and CDR2 are SGHTA and FQGTGA. The CDR3 region has the DNA TGTGCCAGCAGCCCCTCCGGGACTAAGCAGTTCTTC. It specifies CASSPSGTKQFF.

The table lists this clonotype with many counts. The chain carries TRBV25-1 and TRBJ2-7, with D possibly being TRBD2 (5 bases). This CDR3 has 15 amino acids. CDR1 and CDR2 from the germline V gene are MGHDK and SYGVNS. V was pared by 8 bases and J by 0 bases, with 17 bases between. This chain's CDR3 is CASSDWGDLSYEQYF. DNA for the CDR3: TGTGCCAGCTCCGACTGGGGAGATCTCTCCTACGAGCAGTACTTC.

With regard to this clonotype: The CDR3 end shows no conserved phenylalanine or tryptophan, and so a read error is likely. The V gene is TRBV3-1, the J gene TRBJ2-6; 7 bases fit TRBD1. V dropped 0 bases and J dropped 2; count of bases not matched to a gene: 7. This CDR3 is 18 amino acids long. Germline V CDR1 and CDR2: LGHDT, YNNKEL (reference sequence). CDR3 sequence reads: CASSQEDTGAPGANVLTV. The CDR3, as DNA: TGTGCCAGCAGCCAAGAAGATACAGGGGCGCCTGGGGCCAACGTCCTGACTGTC.

This clonotype was observed many times. The V gene is TRBV12-3 or TRBV12-4, the J gene TRBJ2-7; TRBD2 might be the D (6 bases). V shed 6 bases and J shed 7 bases, with 19 bases lying between them. This CDR3 comprises 14 residues. CDR3 DNA: TGTGCCAGCAGAGCAAGGCGGAGCGGAGGGGAGCAGTACTTC. Protein sequence: CASRARRSGGEQYF.

This clonotype was recorded a few times. V and J are TRBV7-9 and TRBJ2-1; TRBD1 aligns across 7 bases. The J segment lost 2 bases and the V segment lost 5 bases, leaving 9 bases of the junction unmatched. Germline V gives CDR1 SEHNR, CDR2 FQNEAQ (reference sequence). The CDR3 spans 16 residues. The CDR3 coding sequence is TGTGCCAGCAGCGGTGAGACAGGGACGGCCTACAATGAGCAGTTCTTC. It yields the protein CASSGETGTAYNEQFF. Filled out from reference TRBV7-9 and TRBJ2-1, the complete variable domain reads DTGVSQNPRHKITKRGQNVTFRCDPISEHNRLYWYRQTLGQGPEFLTYFQNEAQLEKSRLLSDRFSAERPKGSFSTLEIQRTEQGDSAMYLCASSGETGTAYNEQFFGPGTRLTVL.

As concerns this clonotype: Since a much larger clone is just one base distant, this may be a read error. V is TRBV20-1 and J is TRBJ1-2; TRBD1 agrees at 10 bases. Trimming removed 6 bases from V and 6 bases from J; junction bases left unmatched: 7. This CDR3 has 13 residues. Germline CDR1 reads DFQATT; CDR2 reads SNEGSKA (reference sequence). The CDR3 here is CSAKRDRGHGYTF. CDR3 bases: TGCAGTGCAAAGAGGGACAGGGGTCATGGCTACACCTTC.

CDR3 nucleotides: TGTGCCAGCAGTCCGCTCGACAGGGAATTCACCGAGCAGTACTTC. This gives the protein CASSPLDREFTEQYF. The chain employs TRBV28 and TRBJ2-7; 7 bases map to TRBD1. Trimming at V came to 5 bases and at J to 6 bases, leaving 13 bases not matched to a gene. Germline V gene lookup returns CDR1 MDHEN and CDR2 SYDVKM. The CDR3 runs to 15 residues. The complete variable domain, with remaining parts taken from reference TRBV28 and TRBJ2-7, reads DVKVTQSSRYLVKRTGEKVFLECVQDMDHENMFWYRQDPGLGLRLIYFSYDVKMKEKGDIPEGYSVSREKKERFSLILESASTNQTSMYLCASSPLDREFTEQYFGPGTRLTVT.

The chain combines TRBV20-1 with TRBJ2-7; 10 bases are shared with TRBD2. CDR1 is DFQATT and CDR2 is SNEGSKA in the germline V gene (reference sequence). CDR3 length equals 16 residues. The ends lost 3 bases at V and 1 base at J; junction bases unmatched: 9. In DNA, the CDR3 is TGCAGTGCTAGGCGGCCTAGCGGGGGCCGGTCCTACGAGCAGTACTTC. This sequence encodes CSARRPSGGRSYEQYF.

Regarding this clonotype: A read error may account for a junction end that differs from germline. The chain has TRBV27 and TRBJ2-5; 7 positions match TRBD1. CDR3 length equals 14 residues. Germline V gene data show CDR1 as MNHEY and CDR2 as SMNVEV (reference sequence). This CDR3 is CASSFQGVGETQYF. CDR3 sequence (DNA): TGCGCCAGCAGTTTTCAGGGGGTTGGGGAGACCCAGTACTTC.

The CDR3 loop is CASSYPTGDSYEQYF. Here the CDR3 DNA reads TGTGCCAGCAGTTATCCGACAGGGGACTCCTACGAGCAGTACTTC. The chain is built from TRBV28 and TRBJ2-7; TRBD1 matches 8 bases. With V trimmed by 4 bases and J by 0 bases, 5 bases remained unmatched. CDR1 MDHEN and CDR2 SYDVKM come from the germline V gene. CDR3 length: 15 amino acids. The variable domain in full, completed from reference TRBV28 and TRBJ2-7, reads DVKVTQSSRYLVKRTGEKVFLECVQDMDHENMFWYRQDPGLGLRLIYFSYDVKMKEKGDIPEGYSVSREKKERFSLILESASTNQTSMYLCASSYPTGDSYEQYFGPGTRLTVT.

This clonotype has ten or more counts. Here the CDR3 DNA reads TGTGCCAGCAGCTCCTACACCCTAAAGGATGAGCAGTTCTTC. This translates into CASSSYTLKDEQFF. The rearrangement links TRBV11-2 to TRBJ2-1, with D hard to call. Germline CDR1 reads SGHAT; CDR2 reads FQNNGV. The length of the CDR3 is 14 residues. V lost 4 bases and J lost 8, with 15 bases in between.

The rearrangement uses TRBV12-3 or TRBV12-4 and TRBJ1-5, with D possibly matching TRBD1 (5 bases). The CDR3 has 13 residues. The V end was cut by 6 bases, the J end by 2 bases, with 8 bases between. The CDR3 here is CASSYRCNQPQHF. The CDR3 DNA follows: TGTGCCAGCAGCTACAGGTGCAATCAGCCCCAGCATTTT.